This T cell receptor beta chain was sequenced for a study of OX40 agonist ivuxolimab in advanced cancers. V shed 5 bases and J shed 11 bases, with 12 bases lying between them. The V gene's germline CDR1 is SEHNR and CDR2 FQNEAQ (reference sequence). The CDR3 loop spans 11 amino acids. This clone was seen just once. Libraries were prepared by immunoSEQ multiplex PCR; TCRdb keeps only in-frame clonotypes and omits some of them. The sample comprises 70,000 or so clones, approximately 90% of which are singletons, and roughly 8% rests with the top ten. This chain links TRBV7-9 with TRBJ1-2; D unresolved. The TCR sequence derives from an adult with an advanced solid tumor such as melanoma, head and neck, liver or kidney cancer. This specimen was CD4+ or CD8+ T cells sorted from blood, taken in a trial of the OX40 agonist ivuxolimab. The CDR3 protein is CASSRFLGYTF. Here the CDR3 DNA reads TGTGCCAGCAGCCGTTTTCTGGGGTACACCTTC.